This T cell receptor (beta chain) was found in a study of PD-1 blockade in classical Hodgkin lymphoma. Study results and caveats: The authors have not defined what causes the repertoire differences, possibly disease activity or prior therapy. Some patients began nivolumab under 1 year after ASCT. These patients were excluded from later analyses. Relapsed/refractory patients reportedly had the lowest baseline TCR diversity, below newly diagnosed patients, who were below healthy donors. By cycle point C4D1, TCR diversity had risen significantly in CD4+ cells (but not CD8+ cells).

Of note for this clone: Its antigen is unidentified.

The sample's time point: cycle 4 day 1 (C4D1), after 6 weeks of nivolumab. Brentuximab vedotin exposure varied, and every patient relapsed after autologous stem cell transplantation. Clones were sequenced by immunoSEQ multiplex PCR, and TCRdb holds only the in-frame ones, with some missing. This table has some 27,000 clones, over 75% appearing once. The input for sequencing was peripheral blood mononuclear cells (PBMCs), taken before the fourth cycle of nivolumab. The sequence was collected from a human donor with classical Hodgkin lymphoma.

The CDR3 reads CASSGGPYDTEAFF. In DNA, the CDR3 is TGTGCCAGCAGCGGGGGACCTTACGACACTGAAGCTTTCTTT. The chain has TRBV5-4 and TRBJ1-1; the D gene is possibly TRBD1 (5 bases). The CDR3 totals 14 residues. Germline CDR1 reads SGHNT; CDR2 reads YYREEE (reference sequence). V lost 4 bases to trimming and J lost 3 bases, with 13 bases between them.